Each of the 21 T cell receptor beta chains below was sequenced from the same sample in a study of cytomegalovirus exposure and HLA in healthy donors (dated by TCRdb to about 2017). Libraries were made using the immunoSEQ multiplex PCR assay. The multiplex PCR relied on a mix of 60 forward primers for TCR Vbeta segments and 13 reverse primers for TCR Jbeta segments. TCRdb mirrors the immuneACCESS table, restricted to in-frame sequences. Some clones are absent from its copies; in checked studies, under half trace to an unresolved V gene, and the reason for the others is unknown. The sample yields 150,000 to 200,000 clones; 65% to 85% were counted once. The ten largest clones add up to about 1.7% of the sample. The sample consisted of PBMCs. These receptors came from a man between 18 and 29 years old in good health and CMV-seronegative.

The chain is built from TRBV25-1 and TRBJ1-1; D may be TRBD1 (5 bases). Germline-derived CDR1 and CDR2 are MGHDK and SYGVNS. The CDR3 length is 15 residues. V dropped 0 bases and J dropped 5 bases, with 13 bases sitting between them. CDR3 sequence: CASSEYKGRETEAFF. CDR3 sequence (DNA): TGTGCCAGCAGTGAATATAAGGGGCGCGAGACTGAAGCTTTCTTT. Full variable domain (missing parts from reference TRBV25-1 and TRBJ1-1): EADIYQTPRYLVIGTGKKITLECSQTMGHDKMYWYQQDPGMELHLIHYSYGVNSTEKGDLSSESTVSRIRTEHFPLTLESARPSHTSQYLCASSEYKGRETEAFFGQGTRLTVV.

The CDR3 is CASSSYGTGDEKLFF. For the CDR3, the DNA is TGTGCCAGCAGTTCATACGGGACGGGAGATGAAAAACTGTTTTTT. This rearrangement joins TRBV6-5 to TRBJ1-4; perhaps TRBD1 as D (5 bases). The V and J ends lost 4 bases and 6 bases respectively, with 15 bases between them. The germline V gene encodes CDR1 MNHEY and CDR2 SVGAGI. The CDR3 loop spans 15 amino acids.

This clone was detected only a few times. V and J are TRBV9 and TRBJ1-2, with 11 positions matching TRBD1. V lost 3 bases to trimming and J lost 2 bases; unmatched junction nucleotides: 6. This CDR3 is 16 amino acids long. Germline loops: CDR1 SGDLS, CDR2 YYNGEE. For the CDR3, the DNA is TGTGCCAGCAGCGCGGGACAGGGGGATCGGAACTATGGCTACACCTTC. This sequence encodes CASSAGQGDRNYGYTF.

The rearrangement uses TRBV4-3 and TRBJ2-5; TRBD2 matches 8 bases. V dropped 0 bases and J dropped 5; count of bases not matched to a gene: 14. The CDR3 loop spans 18 amino acids. Germline-derived CDR1 and CDR2 are LGHNA and YSLEER. The chain's CDR3 is CASSQDPHAGGGRETQYF. For the CDR3, the DNA is TGCGCCAGCAGCCAAGATCCCCACGCGGGGGGTGGTAGGGAGACCCAGTACTTC.

The DNA of the CDR3 is TGTGCCAGCAGTGAAGGAATGGGGGCCGCATTCAATGAGCAGTTCTTC. Its protein is CASSEGMGAAFNEQFF. This chain joins TRBV2 and TRBJ2-1; TRBD1 is a possible D gene (6 bases). Trimming pared 1 base from V and 6 bases from J, leaving 16 bases between. Germline CDR1 is SNHLY and CDR2 is FYNNEI. This CDR3 is 16 amino acids long.

V and J are TRBV5-1 and TRBJ2-2; 7 bases agree with TRBD1. CDR1 is SGHRS and CDR2 is YFSETQ in the germline V gene. The CDR3 totals 16 residues. Unmatched junction bases numbered 10, after V lost 4 bases and J lost 4 bases. The chain's CDR3 is CASSNQGGVSTGELFF. The CDR3 bases are TGCGCCAGCAGCAACCAAGGGGGCGTAAGCACCGGGGAGCTGTTTTTT.

The V and J genes are TRBV2 and TRBJ2-3; D possibly corresponds to TRBD2 (6 bases). This CDR3 is built from 16 residues. V was clipped by 4 bases and J by 1 base, with 15 bases between them. Germline CDR1 reads SNHLY; CDR2 reads FYNNEI. The CDR3 DNA reads as TGTGCCAGCAGTGCTGGTCTAGCGCCCCGCACAGATACGCAGTATTTT. It codes for CASSAGLAPRTDTQYF.

This clone showed up just once. This sequence joins TRBV5-4 and TRBJ2-5, with 11 bases that match TRBD2. Trimming took 4 bases from V and 3 from J; bases not matched to a gene: 5. The CDR3 runs 15 residues. Germline CDR1 and CDR2: SGHNT and YYREEE (reference sequence). The CDR3 here is CASSLSGGAEETQYF. DNA of the CDR3: TGTGCCAGCAGCCTTAGCGGGGGGGCCGAAGAGACCCAGTACTTC. Full variable domain (outside the CDR3, taken from reference TRBV5-4 and TRBJ2-5): ETGVTQSPTHLIKTRGQQVTLRCSSQSGHNTVSWYQQALGQGPQFIFQYYREEENGRGNFPPRFSGLQFPNYSSELNVNALELDDSALYLCASSLSGGAEETQYFGPGTRLLVL.

The chain combines TRBV6-9 with TRBJ2-5; TRBD1 aligns across 9 bases. Matching the DNA end better, TRBJ2-7 makes the J call doubtful. CDR3 length: 16 amino acids. Germline CDR1 reads MNHGY; CDR2 reads SVAAGI. Here the CDR3 reads CASSYSPGTGPYEQYF. The CDR3, as DNA: TGTGCCAGCAGTTATTCGCCCGGGACAGGGCCGTACGAGCAGTACTTC.

V is TRBV19 and J is TRBJ2-5; 10 bases line up with TRBD1. The ends lost 6 bases at V and 5 bases at J; junction bases unmatched: 9. CDR3 length: 15 amino acids. Germline CDR1 and CDR2: LNHDA and SQIVND (reference sequence). Here the CDR3 reads CASSPDRGTGETQYF. The CDR3, as DNA: TGTGCCAGTAGCCCGGACAGGGGGACTGGTGAGACCCAGTACTTC. Full variable domain (outside the CDR3, taken from reference TRBV19 and TRBJ2-5): DGGITQSPKYLFRKEGQNVTLSCEQNLNHDAMYWYRQDPGQGLRLIYYSQIVNDFQKGDIAEGYSVSREKKESFPLTVTSAQKNPTAFYLCASSPDRGTGETQYFGPGTRLLVL.

V and J are TRBV5-5 and TRBJ1-1; D gene uncertain. V lost 0 bases and J 5 bases, leaving 5 bases between the germline ends. The germline gives CDR1 SGHKS, CDR2 YYEKEE (reference sequence). This CDR3 has 12 residues. CDR3 loop: CASSLVYTEAFF. The CDR3 nucleotides are TGTGCCAGCAGCTTGGTTTATACTGAAGCTTTCTTT.

Only one count was recorded for this clone. This chain connects TRBV18 to TRBJ2-1; 11 bases match TRBD1. CDR1 is KGHSH and CDR2 is LQKENI in the germline V gene. This CDR3 region has 15 residues. Trimming cost V 1 base and J 10 bases; bases outside gene matches: 6. CDR3 DNA: TGTGCCAGCTCACCACAAAGGACAGGGGGCGCCGAGCAGTTCTTC. It encodes CASSPQRTGGAEQFF.

The J gene is TRBJ2-7, the V gene TRBV9; 11 bases align to TRBD2. CDR1 SGDLS and CDR2 YYNGEE come from the germline V gene. The junction had 8 bases not matched to a gene; V was cut back by 4 bases and J by 5 bases. The CDR3 has 15 amino acids. In nucleotides, the CDR3 is TGTGCCAGCAGCCCCCGACTAGCGGGGCAGAACGAGCAGTACTTC. Amino acids: CASSPRLAGQNEQYF.

The chain uses TRBV6-5 and TRBJ1-1; D may be TRBD1 (5 bases). Deletions cut 0 bases from V and 3 bases from J, with 8 bases between. This CDR3 is 14 amino acids long. CDR1 and CDR2 from the germline V gene are MNHEY and SVGAGI. The CDR3 DNA reads as TGTGCCAGCAGTTACTCCCGGGGGGACACTGAAGCTTTCTTT. Protein: CASSYSRGDTEAFF.

The CDR3 region has the DNA TGTGCCAGCAGCTTACGGGACATACAGACCCAGTACTTC. Translated: CASSLRDIQTQYF. This chain uses TRBV11-2 with TRBJ2-5, with D perhaps matching TRBD1 (6 bases). CDR3 length: 13 residues. With 2 bases removed from V and 6 bases from J, the gap between germline ends came to 10 bases. Germline V gene lookup returns CDR1 SGHAT and CDR2 FQNNGV.

This rearrangement joins TRBV7-9 to TRBJ2-7; 7 bases fit TRBD2. The CDR3 contains 14 residues. Trimming took 1 base from V and 6 from J; bases not matched to a gene: 6. Per the germline V gene, CDR1 is SEHNR and CDR2 is FQNEAQ (reference sequence). The CDR3 protein is CASSLGGGRGEQYF. The CDR3, as DNA: TGTGCCAGCAGCTTAGGGGGGGGACGAGGCGAGCAGTACTTC.

The V gene is TRBV10-1, the J gene TRBJ2-3, with D perhaps TRBD2 (6 bases). This CDR3 contains 14 residues. Per the germline V gene, CDR1 is WNHNN and CDR2 is SYGVQD (reference sequence). The germline V and J ends were trimmed by 4 bases and 2 bases, with 10 bases remaining between them. The CDR3 region has the DNA TGCGCCAGCAGTGTTGGACTATACACAGATACGCAGTATTTT. Translation gives CASSVGLYTDTQYF.

J is TRBJ2-3 and V is TRBV7-9, with D uncertain. The CDR3 runs to 14 residues. Per germline, CDR1 SEHNR and CDR2 FQNEAQ (reference sequence). V was shortened by 3 bases and J by 2 bases, with 9 bases between the two germline ends. The CDR3 spells CASSLAHPTDTQYF. Written as DNA, the CDR3 is TGTGCCAGCAGCTTGGCCCATCCCACAGATACGCAGTATTTT.

J is TRBJ2-3 and V is TRBV30; 7 nucleotides align to TRBD2. V was clipped by 2 bases and J by 0 bases; unmatched bases: 5. Germline lookup yields CDR1 GTSNPN and CDR2 SVGIG (reference sequence). The length of the CDR3 is 15 residues. Here the CDR3 reads CAWSYLAESTDTQYF. As DNA, the CDR3 is TGTGCCTGGAGTTATCTAGCGGAGAGCACAGATACGCAGTATTTT. Full variable domain (rest looked up from reference TRBV30 and TRBJ2-3): SQTIHQWPATLVQPVGSPLSLECTVEGTSNPNLYWYRQAAGRGLQLLFYSVGIGQISSEVPQNLSASRPQDRQFILSSKKLLLSDSGFYLCAWSYLAESTDTQYFGPGTRLTVL.

In this sample, this clone turned up once. V is TRBV5-1 and J is TRBJ2-1; 12 nucleotides match TRBD2. From germline, CDR1 is SGHRS and CDR2 YFSETQ. The CDR3 consists of 19 residues. V lost 5 bases to trimming and J lost 2 bases; unmatched junction nucleotides: 14. The DNA of the CDR3 is TGCGCCAGCAGACGCCAGGCTAGCGGGGGGGCCGGCACCTACAATGAGCAGTTCTTC. It encodes CASRRQASGGAGTYNEQFF.

This clone turned up a few times. The CDR3 is CSVDLGGTDTQYF. For the CDR3, the DNA is TGCAGCGTTGATCTCGGGGGAACAGATACGCAGTATTTT. This chain joins TRBV29-1 and TRBJ2-3, with D possibly TRBD2 on 6 matching bases. Germline V gene lookup returns CDR1 SQVTM and CDR2 ANQGSEA. The CDR3 runs 13 residues. Trimming pared 3 bases from V and 3 bases from J, leaving 10 bases between.